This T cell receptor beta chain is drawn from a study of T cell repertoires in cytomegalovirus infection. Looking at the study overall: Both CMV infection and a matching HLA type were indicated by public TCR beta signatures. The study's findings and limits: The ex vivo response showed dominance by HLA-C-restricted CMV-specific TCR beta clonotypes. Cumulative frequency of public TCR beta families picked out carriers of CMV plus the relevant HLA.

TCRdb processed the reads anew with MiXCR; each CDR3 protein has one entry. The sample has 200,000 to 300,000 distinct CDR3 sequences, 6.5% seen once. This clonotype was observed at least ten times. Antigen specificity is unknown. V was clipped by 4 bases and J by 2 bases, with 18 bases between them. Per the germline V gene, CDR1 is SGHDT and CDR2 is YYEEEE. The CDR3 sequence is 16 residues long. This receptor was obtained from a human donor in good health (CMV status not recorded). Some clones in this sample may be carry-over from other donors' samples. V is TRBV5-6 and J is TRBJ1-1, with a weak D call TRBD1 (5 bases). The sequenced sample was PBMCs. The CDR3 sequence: CASSPLGGKGNTEAFF. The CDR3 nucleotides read TGTGCCAGCAGCCCCTTGGGGGGGAAAGGAAACACTGAAGCTTTCTTT. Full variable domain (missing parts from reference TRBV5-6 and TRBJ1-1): DAGVTQSPTHLIKTRGQQVTLRCSPKSGHDTVSWYQQALGQGPQFIFQYYEEEERQRGNFPDRFSGHQFPNYSSELNVNALLLGDSALYLCASSPLGGKGNTEAFFGQGTRLTVV.